This is a list of T cell receptor beta chains from one sample in a study of blood T cell repertoires in COVID-19. Measured with immunoSEQ multiplex PCR; TCRdb has only the in-frame clones, and not every one. The top ten clones hold about 6% of a sample with roughly 70,000 clones, about 88% of them seen once. Sample: peripheral blood. The receptor source for this set is a man older than 75 with COVID-19, enrolled during active disease. Both conserved end residues are part of each CDR3. A D gene is named only where the DNA matches it firmly. Rows give clone size only sometimes, using once, few, many, or a class for an expanded clone.

abundance,j_gene,v_gene,d_gene,CDR3aa,CDR3nt
once,TRBJ1-1,TRBV3-1/TRBV3-2,TRBD1,CASSLGTATEAFF,TGTGCCAGCAGCCTTGGGACAGCCACTGAAGCTTTCTTT
once,TRBJ2-1,TRBV6-4,TRBD2,CASSDSRLAGPYNEQFF,TGTGCCAGCAGTGACTCGAGACTAGCGGGACCTTACAATGAGCAGTTCTTC
once,TRBJ1-2,TRBV5-1,TRBD1,CASSTGQGSYGYTF,TGCGCCAGCAGCACCGGACAGGGGAGCTATGGCTACACCTTC
.,TRBJ1-1,TRBV28,.,CASLEGNTEAFF,TGTGCCAGCTTAGAGGGAAACACTGAAGCTTTCTTT
.,TRBJ1-5,TRBV6-6,.,CASSYPRGGNQPQHF,TGTGCCAGCAGTTACCCTCGAGGCGGCAATCAGCCCCAGCATTTT
.,TRBJ1-2,TRBV6-6,.,CASTVRGAYYGYTF,TGTGCCAGCACCGTACGTGGGGCGTACTATGGCTACACCTTC
.,TRBJ1-2,TRBV15,.,CATSRDSYGYTF,TGTGCCACCAGCAGAGATAGCTATGGCTACACCTTC
.,TRBJ2-7,TRBV24-1,TRBD1,CATSDSATGGGKQYF,TGTGCCACCAGTGACTCGGCGACAGGGGGGGGTAAGCAGTACTTC
.,TRBJ2-2,TRBV9,.,CASSPLAGYTGELFF,TGTGCCAGCAGCCCCCTGGCGGGGTACACCGGGGAGCTGTTTTTT
few,TRBJ2-2,TRBV18,TRBD1,CASTGTANTGELFF,TGTGCCAGCACCGGGACAGCGAACACCGGGGAGCTGTTTTTT